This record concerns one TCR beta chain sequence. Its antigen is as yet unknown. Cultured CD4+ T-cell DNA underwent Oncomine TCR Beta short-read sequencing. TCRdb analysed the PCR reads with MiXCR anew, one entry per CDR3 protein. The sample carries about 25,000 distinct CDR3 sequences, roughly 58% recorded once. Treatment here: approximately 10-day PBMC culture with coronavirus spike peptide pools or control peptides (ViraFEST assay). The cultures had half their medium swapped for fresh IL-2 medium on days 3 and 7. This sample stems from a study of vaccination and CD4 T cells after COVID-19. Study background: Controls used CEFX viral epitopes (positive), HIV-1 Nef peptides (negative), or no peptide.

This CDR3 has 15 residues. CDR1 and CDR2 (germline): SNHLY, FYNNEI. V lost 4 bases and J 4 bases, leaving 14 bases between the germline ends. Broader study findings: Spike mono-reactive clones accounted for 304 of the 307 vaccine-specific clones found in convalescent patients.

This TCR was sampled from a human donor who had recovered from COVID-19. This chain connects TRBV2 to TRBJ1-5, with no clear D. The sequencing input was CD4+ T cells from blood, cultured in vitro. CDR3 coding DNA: TGTGCCAGCAGTGGGTCGGGCAGAATTAATCAGCCCCAGCATTTT. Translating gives CASSGSGRINQPQHF.